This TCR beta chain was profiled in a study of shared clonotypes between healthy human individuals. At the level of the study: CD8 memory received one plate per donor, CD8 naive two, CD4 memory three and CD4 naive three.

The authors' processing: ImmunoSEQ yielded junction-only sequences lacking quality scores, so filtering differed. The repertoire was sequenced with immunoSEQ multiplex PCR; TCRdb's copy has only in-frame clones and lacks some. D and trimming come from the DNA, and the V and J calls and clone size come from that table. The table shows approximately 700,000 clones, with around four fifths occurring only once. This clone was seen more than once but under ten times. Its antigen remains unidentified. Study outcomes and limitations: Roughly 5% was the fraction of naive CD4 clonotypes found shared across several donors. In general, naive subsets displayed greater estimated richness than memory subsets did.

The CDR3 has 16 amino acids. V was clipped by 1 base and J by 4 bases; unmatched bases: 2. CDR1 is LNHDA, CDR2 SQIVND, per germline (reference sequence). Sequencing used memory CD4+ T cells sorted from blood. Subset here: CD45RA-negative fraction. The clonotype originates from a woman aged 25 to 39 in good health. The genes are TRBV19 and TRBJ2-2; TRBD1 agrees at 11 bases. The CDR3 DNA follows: TGTGCCAGTAGTATAGGTGGGACAGGGGGCACCGGGGAGCTGTTTTTT. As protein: CASSIGGTGGTGELFF.